A selection of T cell receptor beta chains follows, all from one sample in a study of CD8 T cells in Susac syndrome. TCRdb re-analysed the immunoSEQ multiplex PCR reads in MiXCR, keeping a single row per CDR3 protein. The data hold 150,000 to 250,000 distinct CDR3 sequences, with about 95% observed a single time. Sequenced material: CD4+ T cells from PBMCs. Receptors originate from a human donor with multiple sclerosis. The CDR3 runs from the conserved cysteine through the conserved F or W. For some rows the clone size is stated as once, few or many, or as a class when expanded; others skip it.

TRBJ2-5 | NA | 13 | TRBV3-1 | CASSHRVVETQYF
TRBJ1-5 | once | 12 | TRBV20-1 | CSARDRSQPQHF
TRBJ2-7 | NA | 11 | TRBV2 | CASSVSYGQYF
TRBJ2-4 | NA | 15 | TRBV29-1 | CSVVPRQGAYNIQYF
TRBJ2-2 | NA | 16 | TRBV24-1 | CATSDLQGAHTGELFF
TRBJ1-1 | NA | 13 | TRBV4-1 | CASSQDYGPMAFF
TRBJ1-2 | NA | 13 | TRBV4-1 | CASSPQGARGYTF
TRBJ2-7 | NA | 12 | TRBV29-1 | CSVQGNRYEQYF
TRBJ2-7 | NA | 15 | TRBV7-3 | CASSKTSGRIDEQYF
TRBJ2-1 | NA | 13 | TRBV3-1 | CASSHVVGGGQFF
TRBJ1-4 | once | 15 | TRBV20-1 | CSARGPGAINEKLFF
TRBJ2-6 | NA | 15 | TRBV3-1 | CASSQEGTGANVLTF
TRBJ1-6 | NA | 12 | TRBV9 | CASSVEGGGLHF
TRBJ2-7 | NA | 16 | TRBV3-1 | CASSDLAVSGPYEQYF
TRBJ2-3 | NA | 12 | TRBV24-1 | CATGTTLDTQYF
TRBJ1-1 | NA | 12 | TRBV14 | CASSQYREGAFF
TRBJ1-2 | NA | 19 | TRBV7-9 | CASSLVSPYSGTGGYGYTF
TRBJ2-6 | NA | 15 | TRBV29-1 | CSVLGRASGANVLTF
TRBJ2-7 | few | 14 | TRBV6-1 | CASSETGQRYEQYF
TRBJ2-5 | NA | 12 | TRBV2 | CASSEQQETQYF
TRBJ2-5 | NA | 13 | TRBV20-1 | CSARKDRAETQYF
TRBJ2-1 | NA | 15 | TRBV18 | CASSPGGQSYNEQFF
TRBJ2-6 | once | 17 | TRBV18 | CASSSSRLGLGANVLTF
TRBJ1-2 | NA | 12 | TRBV29-1 | CSVGGSPYGYTF
TRBJ2-7 | NA | 14 | TRBV29-1 | CSVGDGIEPYEQYF
TRBJ1-5 | NA | 14 | TRBV30 | CAWTGTGWNQPQHF
TRBJ1-2 | NA | 12 | TRBV29-1 | CSVADRVRGYTF
TRBJ1-2 | NA | 12 | TRBV20-1 | CSARGSNYGYTF
TRBJ2-5 | NA | 14 | TRBV20-1 | CSARLAGAQETQYF
TRBJ2-1 | NA | 12 | TRBV5-1 | CASSPEGNGQFF
TRBJ2-1 | NA | 16 | TRBV9 | CASSSRGGSSYNEQFF
TRBJ1-2 | once | 14 | TRBV2 | CASSEQGLGGGYTF
TRBJ2-5 | NA | 13 | TRBV2 | CASSESYRVTQYF
TRBJ2-7 | NA | 13 | TRBV24-1 | CATSGDGTYEQYF